These 5 T cell receptor beta chains were all obtained from the same sample, sequenced in a study of identical twins. Via MiXCR, TCRdb re-called the 5' RACE reads, giving one row per CDR3 protein. The sample includes about 240,000 distinct CDR3 sequences, approximately 7.8% of them seen just once. These sequences were also reported in another study, on yellow fever vaccine responses in identical twins.

Sequencing was performed on CD8+ T cells sorted from blood. The receptors here all came from a young woman in good health.

This sequence joins TRBV11-2 and TRBJ2-7; TRBD2 is a possible D gene (6 bases). The CDR3 is made up of 13 amino acids. Germline-derived CDR1 and CDR2 are SGHAT and FQNNGV. Trimming cost V 10 bases and J 7 bases, with 20 bases left between them. The CDR3 sequence: CATAGSGSEEQYF. The CDR3 region has the DNA TGTGCCACCGCAGGAAGCGGGTCGGAAGAGCAGTACTTC.

The J gene is TRBJ1-3, the V gene TRBV7-9; D gene ambiguous. This CDR3 contains 14 residues. V shed 1 base and J shed 6 bases, with 10 bases lying between them. Germline V CDR1 and CDR2: SEHNR, FQNEAQ (reference sequence). In DNA form, the CDR3 reads TGTGCCAGCAGCTTAGAGGCATGGGAAAACACCATATATTTT. It encodes CASSLEAWENTIYF.

The V gene is TRBV6-1, the J gene TRBJ1-5, with D perhaps TRBD1 (5 bases). Trimming cost V 1 base and J 0 bases, with 13 bases left between them. The length of the CDR3 is 17 residues. The germline V gene has CDR1 MNHNS and CDR2 SASEGT. The chain's CDR3 is CASSEEGRSNSNQPQHF. The CDR3 region has the DNA TGTGCCAGCAGTGAAGAGGGGAGATCCAATAGCAATCAGCCCCAGCATTTT.

The J gene is TRBJ2-1, the V gene TRBV24-1; D possibly matches TRBD1 or TRBD2 (5 bases each). This CDR3 contains 20 residues. Trimming removed 3 bases from V and 0 bases from J, with 23 bases in between. In germline, CDR1 is KGHDR, CDR2 SFDVKD. DNA for the CDR3: TGTGCCACCAGTGATGATACCGGGACCCCAACTGGGGGCTCCTACAATGAGCAGTTCTTC. This sequence encodes CATSDDTGTPTGGSYNEQFF.

The gene calls are TRBV6-5 and TRBJ2-7, with D possibly being TRBD1 (6 bases). Germline CDR1 and CDR2: MNHEY and SVGAGI. This CDR3 is built from 13 residues. With 0 bases removed from V and 6 bases from J, the gap between germline ends came to 9 bases. This CDR3 is CASSYSRGGEQYF. The CDR3 region has the DNA TGTGCCAGCAGTTACTCCAGGGGTGGCGAGCAGTACTTC.